This TCR beta chain originates from a study of T cell changes during pregnancy in multiple sclerosis. V was trimmed by 7 bases and J by 5 bases, leaving 16 bases between them. CDR1 is MNHEY, CDR2 SMNVEV, per germline (reference sequence). CDR3 length equals 14 residues. Data came from immunoSEQ multiplex PCR; TCRdb stores just in-frame clones and leaves some out. The profile shows 34,000 or so clones, roughly 93% of them singletons. The input for sequencing was peripheral blood, taken in the second trimester of pregnancy. The chain employs TRBV27 and TRBJ2-3; D is perhaps TRBD2 (6 bases). This receptor was identified in a female donor in good health, enrolled as a control in a pregnancy study. CDR3 loop: CASTEGRSGDTQYF. The CDR3 nucleotides read TGTGCCAGCACGGAGGGGCGCTCGGGAGATACGCAGTATTTT.